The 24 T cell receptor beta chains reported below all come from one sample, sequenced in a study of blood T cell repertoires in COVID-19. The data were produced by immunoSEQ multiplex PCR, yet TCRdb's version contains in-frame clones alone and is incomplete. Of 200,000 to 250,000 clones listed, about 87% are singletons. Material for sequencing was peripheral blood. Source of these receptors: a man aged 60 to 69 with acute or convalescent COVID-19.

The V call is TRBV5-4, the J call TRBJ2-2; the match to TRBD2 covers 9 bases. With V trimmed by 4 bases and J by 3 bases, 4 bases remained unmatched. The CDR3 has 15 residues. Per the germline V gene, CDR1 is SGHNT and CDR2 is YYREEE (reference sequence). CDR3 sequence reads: CASSPGLADTGELFF. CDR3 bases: TGTGCCAGCAGCCCGGGACTAGCTGACACCGGGGAGCTGTTTTTT.

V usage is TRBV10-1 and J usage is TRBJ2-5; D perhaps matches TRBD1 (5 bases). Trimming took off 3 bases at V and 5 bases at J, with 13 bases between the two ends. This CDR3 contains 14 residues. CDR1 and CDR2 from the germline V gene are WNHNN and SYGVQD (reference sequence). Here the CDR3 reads CASSEGQLGETQYF. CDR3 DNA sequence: TGCGCCAGCAGTGAAGGACAATTGGGGGAGACCCAGTACTTC.

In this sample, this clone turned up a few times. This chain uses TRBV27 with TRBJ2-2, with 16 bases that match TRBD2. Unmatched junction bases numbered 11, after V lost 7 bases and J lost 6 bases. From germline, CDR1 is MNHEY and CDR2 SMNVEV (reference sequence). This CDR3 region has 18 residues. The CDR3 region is CASTRTGTSGGASGELFF. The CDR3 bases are TGTGCCAGCACCCGAACCGGGACTAGCGGGGGGGCGTCCGGGGAGCTGTTTTTT.

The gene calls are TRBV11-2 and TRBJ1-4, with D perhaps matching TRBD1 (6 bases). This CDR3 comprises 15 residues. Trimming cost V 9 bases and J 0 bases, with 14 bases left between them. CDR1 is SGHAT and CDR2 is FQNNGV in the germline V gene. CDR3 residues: CASTGTLATNEKLFF. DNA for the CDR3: TGTGCCAGTACAGGGACCCTAGCAACTAATGAAAAACTGTTTTTT.

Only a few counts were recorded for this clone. CDR3 bases: TGTGCCAGCAGTTACACCTCCCCGGGCTCAGGGTGGCCCCAGCATTTT. Protein product: CASSYTSPGSGWPQHF. V and J are TRBV6-5 and TRBJ1-5; tentative D call: TRBD1 (5 bases). CDR3 length: 16 residues. The germline V gene encodes CDR1 MNHEY and CDR2 SVGAGI. V gave up 2 bases and J gave up 9 bases, with 20 bases separating them.

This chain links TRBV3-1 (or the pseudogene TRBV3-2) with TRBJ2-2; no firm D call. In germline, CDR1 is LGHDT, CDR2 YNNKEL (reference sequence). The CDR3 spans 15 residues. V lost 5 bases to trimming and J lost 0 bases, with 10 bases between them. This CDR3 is CASSSRSTNTGELFF. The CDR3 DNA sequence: TGTGCCAGCAGCAGCCGGTCAACGAACACCGGGGAGCTGTTTTTT.

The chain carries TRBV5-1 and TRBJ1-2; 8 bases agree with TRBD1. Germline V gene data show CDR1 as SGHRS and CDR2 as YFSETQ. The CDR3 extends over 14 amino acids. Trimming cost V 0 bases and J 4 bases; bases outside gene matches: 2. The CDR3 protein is CASSLGGQGYGYTF. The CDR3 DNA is TGCGCCAGCAGCTTGGGAGGACAGGGCTATGGCTACACCTTC.

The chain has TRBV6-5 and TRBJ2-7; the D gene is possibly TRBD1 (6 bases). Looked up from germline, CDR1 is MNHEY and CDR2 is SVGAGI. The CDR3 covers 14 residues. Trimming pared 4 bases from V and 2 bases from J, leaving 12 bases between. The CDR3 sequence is CASSLWQGTYEQYF. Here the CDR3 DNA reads TGTGCCAGCAGTTTATGGCAGGGGACCTACGAGCAGTACTTC.

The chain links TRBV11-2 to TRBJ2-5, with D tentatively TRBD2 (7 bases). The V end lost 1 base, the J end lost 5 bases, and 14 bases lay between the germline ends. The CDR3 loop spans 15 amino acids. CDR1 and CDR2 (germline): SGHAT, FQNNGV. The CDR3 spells CASSLVGGPRETQYF. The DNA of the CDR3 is TGTGCCAGCAGCTTAGTGGGGGGGCCGAGGGAGACCCAGTACTTC.

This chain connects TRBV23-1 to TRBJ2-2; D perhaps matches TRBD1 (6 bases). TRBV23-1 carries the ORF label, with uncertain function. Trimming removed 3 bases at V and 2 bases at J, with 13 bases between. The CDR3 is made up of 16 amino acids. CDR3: CASSHTDRRNTGELFF. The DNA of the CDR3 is TGCGCCAGCAGTCACACTGACAGGAGAAACACCGGGGAGCTGTTTTTT.

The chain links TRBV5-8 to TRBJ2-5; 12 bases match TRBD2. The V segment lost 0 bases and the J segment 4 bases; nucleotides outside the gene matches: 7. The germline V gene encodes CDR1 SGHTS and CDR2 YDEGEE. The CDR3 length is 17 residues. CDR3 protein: CASSLGSSGGARETQYF. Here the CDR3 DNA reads TGTGCCAGCAGCTTGGGTTCTAGCGGGGGGGCCCGAGAGACCCAGTACTTC.

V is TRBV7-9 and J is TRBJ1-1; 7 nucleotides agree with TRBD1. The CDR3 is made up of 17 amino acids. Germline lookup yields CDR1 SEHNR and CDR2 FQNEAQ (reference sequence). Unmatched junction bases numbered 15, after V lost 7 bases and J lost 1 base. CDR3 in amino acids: CASTPRWVPGGNTEAFF. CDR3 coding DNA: TGTGCCAGCACCCCGCGCTGGGTACCAGGGGGGAACACTGAAGCTTTCTTT. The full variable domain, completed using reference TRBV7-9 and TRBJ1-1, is DTGVSQNPRHKITKRGQNVTFRCDPISEHNRLYWYRQTLGQGPEFLTYFQNEAQLEKSRLLSDRFSAERPKGSFSTLEIQRTEQGDSAMYLCASTPRWVPGGNTEAFFGQGTRLTVV.

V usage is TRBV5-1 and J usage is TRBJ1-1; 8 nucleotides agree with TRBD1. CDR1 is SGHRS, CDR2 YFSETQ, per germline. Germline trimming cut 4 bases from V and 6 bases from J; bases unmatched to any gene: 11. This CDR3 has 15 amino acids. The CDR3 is CASSVVQGAGAEAFF. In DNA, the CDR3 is TGCGCCAGCAGCGTGGTTCAGGGGGCGGGCGCTGAAGCTTTCTTT.

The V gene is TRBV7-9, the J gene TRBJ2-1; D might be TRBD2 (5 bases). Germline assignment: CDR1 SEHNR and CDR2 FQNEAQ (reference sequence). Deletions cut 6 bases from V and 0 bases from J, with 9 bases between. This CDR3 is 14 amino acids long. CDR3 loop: CASRRDSSYNEQFF. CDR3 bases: TGTGCCAGCAGGAGGGATAGCTCCTACAATGAGCAGTTCTTC.

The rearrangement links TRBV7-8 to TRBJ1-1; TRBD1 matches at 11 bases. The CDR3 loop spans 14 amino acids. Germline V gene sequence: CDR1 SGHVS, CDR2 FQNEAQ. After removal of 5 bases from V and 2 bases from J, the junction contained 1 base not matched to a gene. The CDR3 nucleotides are TGTGCCAGCAGCCGGACAGGGGGCAACACTGAAGCTTTCTTT. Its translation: CASSRTGGNTEAFF.

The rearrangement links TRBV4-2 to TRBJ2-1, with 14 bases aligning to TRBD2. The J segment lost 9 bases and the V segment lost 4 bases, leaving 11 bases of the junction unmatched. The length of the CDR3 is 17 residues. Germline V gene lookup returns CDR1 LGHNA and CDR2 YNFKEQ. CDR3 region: CASSRDVGTSGGTEQFF. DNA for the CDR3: TGTGCCAGCAGCCGGGATGTGGGGACTAGCGGGGGTACTGAGCAGTTCTTC.

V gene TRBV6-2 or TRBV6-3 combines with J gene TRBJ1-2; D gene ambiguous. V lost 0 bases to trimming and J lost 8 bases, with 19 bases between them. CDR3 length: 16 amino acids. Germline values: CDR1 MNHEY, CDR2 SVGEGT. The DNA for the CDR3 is TGTGCCAGCAGTTACTCGGATTTGACTATCCCGGACGGCTACACCTTC. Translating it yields CASSYSDLTIPDGYTF.

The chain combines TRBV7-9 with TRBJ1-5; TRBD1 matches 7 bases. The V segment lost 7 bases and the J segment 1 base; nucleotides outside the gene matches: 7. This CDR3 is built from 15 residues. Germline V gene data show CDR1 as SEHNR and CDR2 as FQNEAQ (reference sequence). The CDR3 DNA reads TGTGCCAGCACCCAGTCAGGGGGGAGCAATCAGCCCCAGCATTTT. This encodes CASTQSGGSNQPQHF.

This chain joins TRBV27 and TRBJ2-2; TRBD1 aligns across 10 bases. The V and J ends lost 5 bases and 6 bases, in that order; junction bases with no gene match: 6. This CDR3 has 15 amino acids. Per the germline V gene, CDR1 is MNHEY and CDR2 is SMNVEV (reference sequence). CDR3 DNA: TGTGCCAGCAGTCCCCGACAGGGGGCGGCCGGGGAGCTGTTTTTT. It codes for CASSPRQGAAGELFF.

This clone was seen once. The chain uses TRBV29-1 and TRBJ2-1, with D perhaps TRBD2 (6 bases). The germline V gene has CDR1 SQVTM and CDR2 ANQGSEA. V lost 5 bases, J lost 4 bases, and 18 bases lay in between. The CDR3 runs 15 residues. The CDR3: CSVPSGTLPYNEQFF. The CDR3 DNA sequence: TGCAGCGTTCCATCCGGGACTCTACCGTACAATGAGCAGTTCTTC.

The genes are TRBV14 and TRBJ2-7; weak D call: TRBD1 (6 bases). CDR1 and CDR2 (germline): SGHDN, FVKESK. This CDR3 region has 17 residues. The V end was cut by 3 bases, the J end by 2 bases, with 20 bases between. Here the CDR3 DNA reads TGTGCCAGCAGCCAGGGGGCGCGTGTGGTAGCAGCCTACGAGCAGTACTTC. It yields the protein CASSQGARVVAAYEQYF.

CDR3 residues: CASSHSGELFF. CDR3 bases: TGTGCCAGCAGCCACTCCGGGGAGCTGTTTTTT. This chain uses TRBV6-5 with TRBJ2-2; D is uncertain. This CDR3 is 11 amino acids long. V was clipped by 6 bases and J by 6 bases, with 5 bases between them. Germline-derived CDR1 and CDR2 are MNHEY and SVGAGI.

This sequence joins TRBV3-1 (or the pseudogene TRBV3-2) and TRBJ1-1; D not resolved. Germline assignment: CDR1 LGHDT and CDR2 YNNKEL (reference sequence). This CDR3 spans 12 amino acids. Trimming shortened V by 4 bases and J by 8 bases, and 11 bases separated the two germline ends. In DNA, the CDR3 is TGTGCCAGCAGCCCCTTCCCGGTAGAAGCTTTCTTT. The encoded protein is CASSPFPVEAFF.

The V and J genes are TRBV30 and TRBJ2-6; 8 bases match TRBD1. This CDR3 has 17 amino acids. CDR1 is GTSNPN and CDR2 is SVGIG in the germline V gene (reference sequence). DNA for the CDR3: TGTGCGCAAGGACAGGGTGCTACCATCTCTGGGGCCAACGTCCTGACTTTC. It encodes CAQGQGATISGANVLTF.